This T cell receptor beta chain was profiled in a study of blood T cell repertoires in COVID-19. The wider study: The United States, Italy and Spain provided the acute and convalescent COVID-19 samples.

As processed by the authors: Amplification with reference gene primers provided the estimates of nucleated cell counts. Generated by immunoSEQ multiplex PCR, the TCRdb table keeps only in-frame clones and is missing some. That table supplies the V and J calls and clone size; D and trimming were determined from the DNA. The sample has about 180,000 clones, around four fifths seen once. The CDR3 loop spans 15 amino acids. The V end was cut by 0 bases, the J end by 7 bases, with 11 bases between. The V gene's germline CDR1 is SGDLS and CDR2 YYNGEE. The sequenced sample consisted of peripheral blood. The receptor was derived from a woman aged 40-49 years with COVID-19, enrolled during active disease. The chain recombines TRBV9 with TRBJ1-6; D possibly corresponds to TRBD1 (5 bases). CDR3 nucleotide sequence: TGTGCCAGCAGCGTAGTGCAGGGTGGAAATTCACCCCTCCACTTT. Its protein product is CASSVVQGGNSPLHF.